This T cell receptor beta chain stems from a study of T cell responses to AZD1222 COVID-19 vaccine. Notes on the study in general: Reportedly, nearly half the spike-specific TCRs target unmutated variant regions.

Clones were sequenced by immunoSEQ multiplex PCR, and TCRdb holds only the in-frame ones, with some missing. The sample holds more than 140,000 clones, around 88% seen once. V shed 2 bases, J shed 3 bases, and the junction held 3 bases outside the gene matches. CDR3 length: 14 amino acids. Germline CDR1 MNHNY, CDR2 SVGAGI (reference sequence). In regard to this clone: No antigen is known for it.

This clonotype originated in an adult in good health. Sequenced material: peripheral blood, taken on day 0 of AZD1222 vaccination. The chain recombines TRBV6-6 with TRBJ2-5, with TRBD1 matching over 7 bases. In nucleotides, the CDR3 is TGTGCCAGCAGTTACGCCGGACAGGAAGAGACCCAGTACTTC. Translating it yields CASSYAGQEETQYF.